This paragraph reports one TCR beta chain. The V and J ends lost 1 base and 7 bases, in that order; junction bases with no gene match: 5. CDR1 and CDR2 from the germline V gene are SGHDT and YYEEEE. This CDR3 has 13 residues. Using immunoSEQ multiplex PCR, the repertoire was profiled, and TCRdb retains in-frame clones only, with some absent. The repertoire holds roughly 250,000 clones, with around 88% as singletons. The data were taken from a study of blood T cell repertoires in COVID-19. The sample comprised PBMCs or T cells enriched from blood (not recorded which). This clonotype was obtained from a woman aged 45-65 years who had recovered from COVID-19. J is TRBJ2-7 and V is TRBV5-6, with 7 bases matching TRBD2. The CDR3 DNA follows: TGTGCCAGCAGCTTGTCGGTGCGGGAGGAGCAGTACTTC. Amino acid sequence: CASSLSVREEQYF.